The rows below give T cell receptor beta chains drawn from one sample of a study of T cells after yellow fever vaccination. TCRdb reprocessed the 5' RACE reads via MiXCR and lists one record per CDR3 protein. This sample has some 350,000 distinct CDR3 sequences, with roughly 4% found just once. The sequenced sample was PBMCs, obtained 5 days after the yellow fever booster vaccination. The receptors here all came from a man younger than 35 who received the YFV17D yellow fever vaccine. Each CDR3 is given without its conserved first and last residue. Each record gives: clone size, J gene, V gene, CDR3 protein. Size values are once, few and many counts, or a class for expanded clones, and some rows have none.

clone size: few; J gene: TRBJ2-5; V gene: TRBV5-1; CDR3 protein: ASSLAVGGGETQY
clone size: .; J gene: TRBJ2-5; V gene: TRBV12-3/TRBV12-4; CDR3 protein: ASSSGRSKGAQY
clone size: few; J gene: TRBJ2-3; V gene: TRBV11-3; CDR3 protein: ASSLEQGGDTQY
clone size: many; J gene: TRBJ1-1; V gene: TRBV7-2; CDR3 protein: ASSLVRALNTEAF
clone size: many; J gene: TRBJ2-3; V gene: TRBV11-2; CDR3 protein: ASSLAPTSGESTDTQY
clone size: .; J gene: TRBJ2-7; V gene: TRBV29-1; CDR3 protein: SGTTGSYEQY
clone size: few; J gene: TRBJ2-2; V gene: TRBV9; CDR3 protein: ASSVVYGGATTGELF
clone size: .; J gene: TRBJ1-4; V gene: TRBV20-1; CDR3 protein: SASLENRGSNEKLF
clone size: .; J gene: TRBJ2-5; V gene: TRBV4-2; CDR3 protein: ASSQGERQETQY
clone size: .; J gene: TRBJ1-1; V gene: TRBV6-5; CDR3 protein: ASSYKQGTEAF
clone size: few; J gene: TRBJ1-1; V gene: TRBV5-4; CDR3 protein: ASSFMERNTEAF
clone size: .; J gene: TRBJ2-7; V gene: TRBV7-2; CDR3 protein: ASSHPPEDEQY
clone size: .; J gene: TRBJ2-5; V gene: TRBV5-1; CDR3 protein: ASSLLAGAETQY
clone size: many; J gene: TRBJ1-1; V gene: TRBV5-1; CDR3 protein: ASSRQGENTEAF
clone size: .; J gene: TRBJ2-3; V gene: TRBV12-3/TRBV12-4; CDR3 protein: ASSLGGGLFGTQY
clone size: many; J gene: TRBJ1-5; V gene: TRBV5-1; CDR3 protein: ASSPGQGNQPQH
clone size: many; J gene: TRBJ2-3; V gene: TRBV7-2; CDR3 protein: ASSSEWGGTDTQY
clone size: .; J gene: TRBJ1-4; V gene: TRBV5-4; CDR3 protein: ASITKNREGEKLF
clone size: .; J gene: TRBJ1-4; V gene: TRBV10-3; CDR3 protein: AISALGQSGEKLF
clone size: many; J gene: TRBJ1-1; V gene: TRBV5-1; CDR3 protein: ASSLTVTRNTEAF
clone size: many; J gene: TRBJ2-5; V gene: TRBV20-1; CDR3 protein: SANRGLETQY
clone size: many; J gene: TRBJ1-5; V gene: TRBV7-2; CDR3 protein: ASSPDAGNSNQPQH